The rows below give T cell receptor beta chains drawn from one sample of a study of long-term antiretroviral therapy in people with HIV. Repertoires were generated with immunoSEQ multiplex PCR, while TCRdb's copy carries only in-frame clones and drops some. The sample lists 30,000 to 40,000 clones; just under 80% were seen once. Specimen: unsorted PBMCs, collected 3.1 years after starting antiretroviral therapy. Receptors were obtained from a woman between 50 and 59 years old with HIV. Each CDR3 is given with its conserved first and last residue. D genes are given only for firm matches. Some rows have no size entry. The others give once, few or many, or a class for an expanded clone.

V: TRBV5-4; J: TRBJ1-4; size: -; D: TRBD1; CDR3: CASSGDRPGTNEKLFF; DNA: TGTGCCAGCAGCGGGGACAGGCCGGGGACTAATGAAAAACTGTTTTTT
V: TRBV7-6; J: TRBJ2-1; size: -; D: -; CDR3: CASSLAYGASYNEQFF; DNA: TGTGCCAGCAGCTTAGCGTACGGGGCCTCCTACAATGAGCAGTTCTTC
V: TRBV5-1; J: TRBJ1-2; size: -; D: -; CDR3: CASSSLQSSEGGYTF; DNA: TGCGCCAGCAGCTCGCTCCAGAGTTCAGAGGGGGGCTACACCTTC
V: TRBV27; J: TRBJ2-3; size: once; D: TRBD2; CDR3: CASRLAGGPTQYF; DNA: TGTGCCAGCAGGCTAGCGGGGGGGCCTACGCAGTATTTT
V: TRBV5-1; J: TRBJ2-2; size: few; D: -; CDR3: CASSWSLANTGELFF; DNA: TGCGCCAGCAGCTGGTCCCTCGCGAACACCGGGGAGCTGTTTTTT
V: TRBV5-8; J: TRBJ2-5; size: -; D: -; CDR3: CASSSTRGRGRGIRETQYF; DNA: TGTGCCAGCAGCTCAACCCGTGGCAGGGGGCGGGGGATTAGAGAGACCCAGTACTTC
V: TRBV7-8; J: TRBJ1-2; size: -; D: TRBD1; CDR3: CASGFGPGGGYTF; DNA: TGTGCCAGCGGATTTGGTCCAGGGGGTGGCTACACCTTC
V: TRBV27; J: TRBJ1-3; size: -; D: -; CDR3: CASSFITAGAFSGNTIYF; DNA: TGTGCCAGCAGTTTTATTACGGCAGGTGCCTTCTCTGGAAACACCATATATTTT
V: TRBV4-2; J: TRBJ1-6; size: -; D: TRBD1; CDR3: CASSQTGTGSYNSPLHF; DNA: TGTGCCAGCAGCCAGACAGGGACAGGATCCTATAATTCACCCCTCCACTTT
V: TRBV7-9; J: TRBJ2-5; size: -; D: TRBD1; CDR3: CASSGTVQETQYF; DNA: TGTGCCAGCAGCGGGACAGTACAAGAGACCCAGTACTTC
V: TRBV4-1; J: TRBJ1-2; size: -; D: TRBD1; CDR3: CASSQDPPDRVGYGYTF; DNA: TGCGCCAGCAGCCAAGATCCCCCCGACAGGGTGGGCTATGGCTACACCTTC